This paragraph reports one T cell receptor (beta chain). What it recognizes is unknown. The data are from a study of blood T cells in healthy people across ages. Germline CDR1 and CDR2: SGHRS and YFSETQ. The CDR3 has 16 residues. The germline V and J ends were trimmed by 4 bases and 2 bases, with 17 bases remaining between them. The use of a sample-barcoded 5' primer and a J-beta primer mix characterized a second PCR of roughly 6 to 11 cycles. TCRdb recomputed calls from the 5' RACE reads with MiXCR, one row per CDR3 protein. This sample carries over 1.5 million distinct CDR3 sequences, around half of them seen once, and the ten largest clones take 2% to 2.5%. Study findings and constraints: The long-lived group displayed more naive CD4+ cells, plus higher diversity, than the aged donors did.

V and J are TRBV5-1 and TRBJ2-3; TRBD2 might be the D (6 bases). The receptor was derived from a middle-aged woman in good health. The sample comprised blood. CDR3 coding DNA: TGCGCCAGCAGCCCGCCCGGGGCGGGGCACACAGATACGCAGTATTTT. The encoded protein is CASSPPGAGHTDTQYF.